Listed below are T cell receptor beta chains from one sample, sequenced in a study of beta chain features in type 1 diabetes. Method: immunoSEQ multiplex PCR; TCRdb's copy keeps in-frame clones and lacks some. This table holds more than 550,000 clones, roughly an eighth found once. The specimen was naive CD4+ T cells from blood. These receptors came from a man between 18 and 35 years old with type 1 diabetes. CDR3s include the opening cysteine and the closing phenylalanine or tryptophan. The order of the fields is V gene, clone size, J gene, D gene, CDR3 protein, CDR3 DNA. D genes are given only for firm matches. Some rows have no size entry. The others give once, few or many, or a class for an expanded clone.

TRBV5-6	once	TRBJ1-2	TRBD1	CASSFTVTGDGYTF	TGTGCCAGCAGCTTCACCGTGACAGGGGACGGCTACACCTTC
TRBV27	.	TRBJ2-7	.	CASSFRESYEQYF	TGTGCCAGCAGTTTTCGGGAATCCTACGAGCAGTACTTC
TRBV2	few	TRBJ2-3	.	CASMVWDTQYF	TGTGCCAGCATGGTCTGGGATACGCAGTATTTT
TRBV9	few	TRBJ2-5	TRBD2	CASSVGGLASAETQYF	TGTGCCAGCAGCGTAGGGGGACTAGCAAGCGCGGAGACCCAGTACTTC
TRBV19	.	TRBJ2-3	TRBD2	CASGTSGPTDTQYF	TGTGCCAGCGGGACTAGCGGGCCCACAGATACGCAGTATTTT
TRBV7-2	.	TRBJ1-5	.	CASSLSTTDQPQHF	TGTGCCAGCAGCCTTAGCACAACAGATCAGCCCCAGCATTTT
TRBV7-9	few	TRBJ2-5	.	CASSFGRNGGETQYF	TGTGCCAGCAGCTTCGGCCGTAATGGAGGGGAGACCCAGTACTTC
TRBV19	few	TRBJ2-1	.	CATARQGIYNEQFF	TGTGCCACAGCACGCCAGGGGATCTACAATGAGCAGTTCTTC
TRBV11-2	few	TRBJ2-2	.	CASSFSGRIPGELFF	TGTGCCAGCAGCTTTAGCGGCCGGATACCCGGGGAGCTGTTTTTT
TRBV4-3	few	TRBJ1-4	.	CASSQDRMREKLFF	TGCGCCAGCAGCCAAGACAGGATGAGAGAAAAACTGTTTTTT
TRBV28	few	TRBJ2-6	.	CASSPGGANVLTF	TGTGCCAGCAGTCCAGGTGGGGCCAACGTCCTGACTTTC
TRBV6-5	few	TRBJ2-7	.	CASSSQGNEQYF	TGTGCCAGCAGTTCACAGGGAAACGAGCAGTACTTC
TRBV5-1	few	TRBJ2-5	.	CASSLSGTAKVGTQYF	TGCGCCAGCAGCTTGTCAGGGACCGCTAAAGTCGGGACCCAGTACTTC
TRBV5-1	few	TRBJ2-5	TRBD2	CASSPRAGAPETQYF	TGCGCCAGCAGCCCCCGAGCGGGAGCCCCAGAGACCCAGTACTTC
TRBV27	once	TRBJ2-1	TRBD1	CASSSSTGGEGGPEFF	TGTGCCAGCAGTTCCTCGACAGGGGGCGAGGGCGGGCCCGAGTTCTTC
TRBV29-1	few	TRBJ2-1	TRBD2	CSVQRGFSYNEQFF	TGCAGCGTCCAGCGGGGGTTTTCCTACAATGAGCAGTTCTTC
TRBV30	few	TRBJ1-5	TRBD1	CAWSDQGASQPQHF	TGTGCCTGGAGTGACCAGGGGGCCAGTCAGCCCCAGCATTTT
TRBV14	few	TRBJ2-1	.	CASSQEGRRLGWYTYNEQFF	TGTGCCAGCAGCCAAGAGGGCAGGAGGTTGGGATGGTATACCTACAATGAGCAGTTCTTC
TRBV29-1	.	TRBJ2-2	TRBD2	CSVVPETSNTGELFF	TGCAGCGTTGTACCTGAGACTAGCAACACCGGGGAGCTGTTTTTT
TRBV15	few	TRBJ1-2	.	CATSRDRVPQGNTF	TGTGCCACCAGCAGAGATAGGGTGCCACAGGGTAACACCTTC